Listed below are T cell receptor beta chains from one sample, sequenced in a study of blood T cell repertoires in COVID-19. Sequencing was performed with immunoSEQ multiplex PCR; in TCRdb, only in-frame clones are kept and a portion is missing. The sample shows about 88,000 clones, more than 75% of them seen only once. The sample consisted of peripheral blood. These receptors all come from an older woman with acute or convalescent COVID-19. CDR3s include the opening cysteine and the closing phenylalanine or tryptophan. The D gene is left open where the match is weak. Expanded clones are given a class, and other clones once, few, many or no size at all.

CDR3 protein: CASSSSGTSGSGFEQFF; CDR3 DNA: TGTGCCAGCAGCTCGTCCGGGACTAGCGGGAGCGGGTTTGAGCAGTTCTTC; D gene: TRBD2; J gene: TRBJ2-1; clone size: -; V gene: TRBV5-6
CDR3 protein: CASSLWGQADGELFF; CDR3 DNA: TGTGCCAGCAGCTTATGGGGACAGGCGGACGGGGAGCTGTTTTTT; D gene: TRBD1; J gene: TRBJ2-2; clone size: -; V gene: TRBV7-9
CDR3 protein: CASIHPGAETQYF; CDR3 DNA: TGTGCCAGCATACACCCTGGGGCAGAGACCCAGTACTTC; D gene: -; J gene: TRBJ2-5; clone size: -; V gene: TRBV6-5
CDR3 protein: CASSDPRQGEKSPLHF; CDR3 DNA: TGTGCCAGCAGTGACCCCCGACAGGGAGAGAAATCACCCCTCCACTTT; D gene: TRBD1; J gene: TRBJ1-6; clone size: once; V gene: TRBV25-1
CDR3 protein: CASSIEGAVNYGYTF; CDR3 DNA: TGTGCCAGTAGTATAGAAGGAGCAGTGAACTATGGCTACACCTTC; D gene: -; J gene: TRBJ1-2; clone size: once; V gene: TRBV19
CDR3 protein: CASSVGGSSSYNEQFF; CDR3 DNA: TGTGCCAGCAGCGTAGGCGGGTCGAGCTCCTACAATGAGCAGTTCTTC; D gene: -; J gene: TRBJ2-1; clone size: -; V gene: TRBV9
CDR3 protein: CASSVGLAGKETRYF; CDR3 DNA: TGTGCCAGCAGCGTAGGGCTAGCGGGTAAAGAGACCCGGTACTTC; D gene: TRBD2; J gene: TRBJ2-5; clone size: -; V gene: TRBV9
CDR3 protein: CASSLLKTGQTGTEAFF; CDR3 DNA: TGTGCCAGCAGCCTATTAAAGACAGGTCAAACGGGGACTGAAGCTTTCTTT; D gene: -; J gene: TRBJ1-1; clone size: -; V gene: TRBV7-9
CDR3 protein: CASSSQGISNQPQHF; CDR3 DNA: TGTGCCAGTAGTTCTCAGGGAATTAGCAATCAGCCCCAGCATTTT; D gene: -; J gene: TRBJ1-5; clone size: -; V gene: TRBV19
CDR3 protein: CASSPSSGSYNEQFF; CDR3 DNA: TGTGCCAGCAGTCCCAGTAGCGGCTCCTACAATGAGCAGTTCTTC; D gene: -; J gene: TRBJ2-1; clone size: -; V gene: TRBV27
CDR3 protein: CASFPGLGYNEQFF; CDR3 DNA: TGTGCCAGCTTTCCGGGACTAGGCTACAATGAGCAGTTCTTC; D gene: TRBD2; J gene: TRBJ2-1; clone size: -; V gene: TRBV6-5
CDR3 protein: CASIRAGGPANEQFF; CDR3 DNA: TGTGCCAGCATCCGAGCGGGAGGGCCGGCCAATGAGCAGTTCTTC; D gene: TRBD2; J gene: TRBJ2-1; clone size: -; V gene: TRBV6-5
CDR3 protein: CASQDRASNQPQHF; CDR3 DNA: TGTGCCAGCCAGGACAGGGCGAGCAATCAGCCCCAGCATTTT; D gene: TRBD1; J gene: TRBJ1-5; clone size: -; V gene: TRBV19
CDR3 protein: CASSPSGMYNEQFF; CDR3 DNA: TGTGCCAGCAGCCCTAGCGGGATGTACAATGAGCAGTTCTTC; D gene: TRBD2; J gene: TRBJ2-1; clone size: -; V gene: TRBV7-2
CDR3 protein: CASSVLSTDTQYF; CDR3 DNA: TGTGCCAGCAGTGTCCTTAGCACAGATACGCAGTATTTT; D gene: -; J gene: TRBJ2-3; clone size: -; V gene: TRBV2
CDR3 protein: CASRSYSLPYGYTF; CDR3 DNA: TGTGCCAGCAGATCTTACAGCCTCCCCTATGGCTACACCTTC; D gene: -; J gene: TRBJ1-2; clone size: -; V gene: TRBV5-5
CDR3 protein: CASSQSRNEQFF; CDR3 DNA: TGTGCCAGCAGCCAATCGAGGAATGAGCAGTTCTTC; D gene: -; J gene: TRBJ2-1; clone size: once; V gene: TRBV16
CDR3 protein: CASSLTDGQALFF; CDR3 DNA: TGTGCCAGCAGCTTAACCGACGGACAGGCTTTATTCTTC; D gene: TRBD1; J gene: TRBJ2-1; clone size: -; V gene: TRBV11-2
CDR3 protein: CATSDSGGSELTDTQYF; CDR3 DNA: TGTGCCACCAGTGATTCAGGGGGTAGCGAACTCACAGATACGCAGTATTTT; D gene: TRBD1; J gene: TRBJ2-3; clone size: -; V gene: TRBV24-1
CDR3 protein: CASHGRQGPNEKLFF; CDR3 DNA: TGTGCCAGCCATGGAAGACAGGGGCCTAATGAAAAACTGTTTTTT; D gene: TRBD1; J gene: TRBJ1-4; clone size: -; V gene: TRBV2
CDR3 protein: CASSQDRGTGELFF; CDR3 DNA: TGCGCCAGCAGCCAAGATAGGGGGACCGGGGAGCTGTTTTTT; D gene: -; J gene: TRBJ2-2; clone size: once; V gene: TRBV4-1
CDR3 protein: CASSRGPQETQYF; CDR3 DNA: TGTGCCAGCAGCCGCGGTCCTCAAGAGACCCAGTACTTC; D gene: -; J gene: TRBJ2-5; clone size: once; V gene: TRBV3-1/TRBV3-2
CDR3 protein: CSVEGLAEYNEQFF; CDR3 DNA: TGCAGCGTTGAAGGACTAGCGGAGTACAATGAGCAGTTCTTC; D gene: TRBD2; J gene: TRBJ2-1; clone size: -; V gene: TRBV29-1
CDR3 protein: CASSMSATGNTIYF; CDR3 DNA: TGTGCCAGTAGCATGTCAGCGACTGGAAACACCATATATTTT; D gene: -; J gene: TRBJ1-3; clone size: few; V gene: TRBV19
CDR3 protein: CASSFQGRQETQYF; CDR3 DNA: TGCGCCAGCAGCTTTCAGGGTCGGCAAGAGACCCAGTACTTC; D gene: -; J gene: TRBJ2-5; clone size: once; V gene: TRBV5-1
CDR3 protein: CASSSRQGRGSGANVLTF; CDR3 DNA: TGTGCCAGCAGCTCCCGACAGGGACGGGGCTCTGGGGCCAACGTCCTGACTTTC; D gene: TRBD1; J gene: TRBJ2-6; clone size: -; V gene: TRBV7-2
CDR3 protein: CAIRGLNSGMNTDTQYF; CDR3 DNA: TGTGCCATCAGGGGACTTAATAGCGGAATGAACACAGATACGCAGTATTTT; D gene: -; J gene: TRBJ2-3; clone size: -; V gene: TRBV10-3
CDR3 protein: CATSTPRGSSYGYTF; CDR3 DNA: TGTGCCACCAGCACGCCCCGGGGTTCTTCGTATGGCTACACCTTC; D gene: -; J gene: TRBJ1-2; clone size: -; V gene: TRBV15
CDR3 protein: CASSATGADNYGYTF; CDR3 DNA: TGTGCCAGCAGCGCAACAGGGGCCGATAACTATGGCTACACCTTC; D gene: TRBD1; J gene: TRBJ1-2; clone size: -; V gene: TRBV7-9
CDR3 protein: CASSVRDSRTDTQYF; CDR3 DNA: TGCGCCAGCAGCGTACGGGACTCCCGCACAGATACGCAGTATTTT; D gene: -; J gene: TRBJ2-3; clone size: -; V gene: TRBV5-1
CDR3 protein: CASSPGSADTEAFF; CDR3 DNA: TGCGCCAGCAGCCCGGGATCGGCGGACACTGAAGCTTTCTTT; D gene: -; J gene: TRBJ1-1; clone size: few; V gene: TRBV5-1
CDR3 protein: CATSREGQGSSPLHF; CDR3 DNA: TGTGCCACCAGCAGGGAGGGACAGGGGAGTTCACCCCTCCACTTT; D gene: TRBD1; J gene: TRBJ1-6; clone size: -; V gene: TRBV15
CDR3 protein: CAISPKLGQGVNEQFF; CDR3 DNA: TGTGCCATCAGTCCTAAGTTGGGACAGGGAGTCAATGAGCAGTTCTTC; D gene: TRBD1; J gene: TRBJ2-1; clone size: -; V gene: TRBV10-3
CDR3 protein: CASSGEGRKETQYF; CDR3 DNA: TGTGCCAGCAGCGGCGAGGGAAGGAAAGAGACCCAGTACTTC; D gene: -; J gene: TRBJ2-5; clone size: -; V gene: TRBV9
CDR3 protein: CASRMTGGDEQFF; CDR3 DNA: TGCGCCAGCCGAATGACAGGGGGCGATGAGCAGTTCTTC; D gene: TRBD1; J gene: TRBJ2-1; clone size: -; V gene: TRBV5-1
CDR3 protein: CASSIGGQGLPQHF; CDR3 DNA: TGTGCCAGTAGTATAGGAGGACAGGGGTTGCCCCAGCATTTT; D gene: TRBD1; J gene: TRBJ1-5; clone size: -; V gene: TRBV19
CDR3 protein: CASSLQASGRMSSGANVLTF; CDR3 DNA: TGCGCCAGCAGCTTGCAGGCTAGCGGGCGGATGAGCTCTGGGGCCAACGTCCTGACTTTC; D gene: TRBD2; J gene: TRBJ2-6; clone size: -; V gene: TRBV5-1
CDR3 protein: CACAELGGRGNEQFF; CDR3 DNA: TGTGCCTGCGCGGAGCTAGGAGGGAGGGGCAATGAGCAGTTCTTC; D gene: TRBD2; J gene: TRBJ2-1; clone size: -; V gene: TRBV30
CDR3 protein: CASSPTGMEAPQHF; CDR3 DNA: TGTGCCAGCAGTCCAACAGGGATGGAGGCGCCCCAGCATTTT; D gene: -; J gene: TRBJ1-5; clone size: few; V gene: TRBV6-2/TRBV6-3
CDR3 protein: CASSEVIPGGRENQPQHF; CDR3 DNA: TGTGCCAGCAGTGAAGTTATTCCGGGGGGTAGGGAGAATCAGCCCCAGCATTTT; D gene: -; J gene: TRBJ1-5; clone size: -; V gene: TRBV6-1
CDR3 protein: CASTLQVGGLAGGYNEQFF; CDR3 DNA: TGTGCCAGTACCCTCCAAGTGGGGGGACTAGCGGGGGGTTACAATGAGCAGTTCTTC; D gene: TRBD2; J gene: TRBJ2-1; clone size: -; V gene: TRBV19
CDR3 protein: CASSEARAGNQPQHF; CDR3 DNA: TGTGCCAGCAGTGAAGCCAGGGCTGGCAATCAGCCCCAGCATTTT; D gene: -; J gene: TRBJ1-5; clone size: -; V gene: TRBV6-1
CDR3 protein: CASSRGVETQYF; CDR3 DNA: TGTGCCAGTAGTAGGGGAGTTGAGACCCAGTACTTC; D gene: -; J gene: TRBJ2-5; clone size: -; V gene: TRBV19
CDR3 protein: CASSLEDRQGAPSYSYNSPLHF; CDR3 DNA: TGTGCCAGCAGCTTAGAGGACAGACAGGGGGCTCCCTCCTACTCCTATAATTCACCCCTCCACTTT; D gene: TRBD1; J gene: TRBJ1-6; clone size: -; V gene: TRBV7-8
CDR3 protein: CASSFGGRNEQFF; CDR3 DNA: TGTGCCAGCAGTTTCGGGGGGCGCAATGAGCAGTTCTTC; D gene: -; J gene: TRBJ2-1; clone size: -; V gene: TRBV28
CDR3 protein: CASQGTYGYTF; CDR3 DNA: TGTGCCAGTCAGGGGACCTATGGCTACACCTTC; D gene: -; J gene: TRBJ1-2; clone size: -; V gene: TRBV28
CDR3 protein: CASTDEVTQYF; CDR3 DNA: TGTGCCAGTACCGATGAGGTGACCCAGTACTTC; D gene: -; J gene: TRBJ2-5; clone size: -; V gene: TRBV19
CDR3 protein: CAWSKQGYGYTF; CDR3 DNA: TGTGCCTGGAGTAAACAGGGCTATGGCTACACCTTC; D gene: -; J gene: TRBJ1-2; clone size: -; V gene: TRBV30
CDR3 protein: CASRGQGNLANQPQHF; CDR3 DNA: TGTGCCAGCAGGGGACAGGGGAACCTTGCCAATCAGCCCCAGCATTTT; D gene: TRBD1; J gene: TRBJ1-5; clone size: -; V gene: TRBV2
CDR3 protein: CASRPGDYGYTF; CDR3 DNA: TGTGCCAGCAGGCCAGGGGACTATGGCTACACCTTC; D gene: -; J gene: TRBJ1-2; clone size: -; V gene: TRBV7-2
CDR3 protein: CASTINRGGYGYTF; CDR3 DNA: TGTGCCAGTACCATAAACAGGGGTGGCTATGGCTACACCTTC; D gene: TRBD1; J gene: TRBJ1-2; clone size: -; V gene: TRBV19
CDR3 protein: CASSPYRQGGTEAFF; CDR3 DNA: TGTGCCAGCAGCCCATACCGACAGGGCGGGACTGAAGCTTTCTTT; D gene: TRBD1; J gene: TRBJ1-1; clone size: -; V gene: TRBV3-1/TRBV3-2
CDR3 protein: CASSSSANTGELFF; CDR3 DNA: TGTGCCAGCAGCTCCTCCGCGAACACCGGGGAGCTGTTTTTT; D gene: -; J gene: TRBJ2-2; clone size: -; V gene: TRBV7-9
CDR3 protein: CASSPGDSGNEQFF; CDR3 DNA: TGTGCCAGCAGTCCTGGGGATAGCGGCAATGAGCAGTTCTTC; D gene: -; J gene: TRBJ2-1; clone size: -; V gene: TRBV7-9
CDR3 protein: CASRPSGSAGELFF; CDR3 DNA: TGTGCCAGCAGACCGAGCGGGAGCGCCGGGGAGCTGTTTTTT; D gene: TRBD2; J gene: TRBJ2-2; clone size: -; V gene: TRBV11-2
CDR3 protein: CATSDRTKNNEQFF; CDR3 DNA: TGTGCCACCAGTGATCGGACTAAGAACAATGAGCAGTTCTTC; D gene: -; J gene: TRBJ2-1; clone size: -; V gene: TRBV24-1
CDR3 protein: CASSPTGSSYGYTF; CDR3 DNA: TGCGCCAGCAGTCCGACCGGGTCTAGTTATGGCTACACCTTC; D gene: -; J gene: TRBJ1-2; clone size: -; V gene: TRBV5-1